The following is a T cell receptor (beta chain) sequence with its context. What it binds is unknown. This entry belongs to a study of identical twins. General observations from the study: Twin-shared out-of-frame alpha sequences were enriched for low generation probability. The models gave estimates that fell short of the out-of-frame TCR alpha sharing seen in monozygotic twins. Researchers reported weaker excess twin sharing in beta out-of-frame sequences. Whereas memory repertoires showed no such difference, abundant cord blood beta clonotypes carried fewer insertions.

TCRdb re-called the 5' RACE reads through MiXCR, storing one row per CDR3 protein. Of about 810,000 distinct CDR3 sequences listed, more than 9% are singletons. Germline CDR1 reads LNHNV; CDR2 reads YYDKDF (reference sequence). V shed 9 bases and J 1 base; nucleotides not matched to a gene: 2. The CDR3 extends over 14 amino acids. These same data were also listed under a study on yellow fever vaccine responses in identical twins.

Material: PBMCs. This rearrangement joins TRBV15 to TRBJ2-6; TRBD1 matches 8 bases. This TCR came from a woman aged 18-35 years in good health. CDR3 coding DNA: TGTGCCACAAGGACAGGGTCTGGGGCCAACGTCCTGACTTTC. It yields the protein CATRTGSGANVLTF.